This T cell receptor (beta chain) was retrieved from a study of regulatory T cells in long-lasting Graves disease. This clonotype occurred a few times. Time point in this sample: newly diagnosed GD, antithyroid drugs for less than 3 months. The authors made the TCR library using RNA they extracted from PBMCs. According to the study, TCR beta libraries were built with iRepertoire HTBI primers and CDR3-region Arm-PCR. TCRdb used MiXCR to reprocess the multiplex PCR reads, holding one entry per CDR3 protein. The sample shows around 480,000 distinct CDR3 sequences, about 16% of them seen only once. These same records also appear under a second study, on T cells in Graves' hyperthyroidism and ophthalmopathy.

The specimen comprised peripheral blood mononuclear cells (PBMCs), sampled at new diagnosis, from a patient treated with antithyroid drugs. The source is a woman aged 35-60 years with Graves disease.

DNA for the CDR3: TGTGCCATCAGTGTCGGGGGGACCTACACCGGGGAGCTGTTTTTT. Translating gives CAISVGGTYTGELFF. The chain links TRBV10-3 to TRBJ2-2; 7 bases line up with TRBD2. CDR1 and CDR2 from the germline V gene are ENHRY and SYGVKD. This CDR3 has 15 amino acids. Trimming took 4 bases from V and 3 from J; bases not matched to a gene: 5.